This TCR beta chain derives from a study of blood T cell repertoires in COVID-19. The CDR3 totals 16 residues. Looked up from germline, CDR1 is SGHTS and CDR2 is YDEGEE. Trimming stripped 0 bases from V and 4 bases from J, with 16 bases between. The data were produced by immunoSEQ multiplex PCR, yet TCRdb's version contains in-frame clones alone and is incomplete. The sample contains some 220,000 clones, around 85% of which appear only once. The chain joins TRBV5-8 to TRBJ1-1; D is perhaps TRBD1 (5 bases). Sample: PBMCs or T cells enriched from blood (not recorded which). This receptor was identified in a woman between 45 and 60 years old in a cohort exposed to, infected with or recovered from COVID-19 (not recorded which). The CDR3: CASSLDAGGGGTEAFF. Here the CDR3 DNA reads TGTGCCAGCAGCTTGGACGCGGGGGGTGGAGGCACTGAAGCTTTCTTT.